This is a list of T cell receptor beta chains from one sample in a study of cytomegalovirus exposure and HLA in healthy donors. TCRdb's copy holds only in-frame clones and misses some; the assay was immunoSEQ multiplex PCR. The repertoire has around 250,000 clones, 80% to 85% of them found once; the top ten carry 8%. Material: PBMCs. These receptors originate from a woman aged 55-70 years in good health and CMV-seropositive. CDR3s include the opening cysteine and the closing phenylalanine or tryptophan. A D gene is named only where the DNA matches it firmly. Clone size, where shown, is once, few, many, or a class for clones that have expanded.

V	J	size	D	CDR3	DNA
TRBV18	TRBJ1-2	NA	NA	CASSPGSPSGYTF	TGTGCCAGCTCACCAGGGAGCCCTAGTGGCTACACCTTC
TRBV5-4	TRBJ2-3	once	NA	CASRLGEASDTQYF	TGTGCCAGCAGATTAGGCGAGGCTTCAGATACGCAGTATTTT
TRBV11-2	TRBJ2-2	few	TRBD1	CASSLATGGYTGELFF	TGTGCCAGCAGCTTAGCCACAGGGGGCTACACCGGGGAGCTGTTTTTT
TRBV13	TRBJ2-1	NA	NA	CASSLASPLVAENEQFF	TGTGCCAGCAGCTTAGCCAGTCCCCTCGTAGCCGAAAATGAGCAGTTCTTC
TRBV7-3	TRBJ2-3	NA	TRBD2	CASSSGGRAADTQYF	TGTGCCAGCAGCTCGGGAGGTCGGGCGGCAGATACGCAGTATTTT
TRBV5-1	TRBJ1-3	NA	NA	CASSPNSNGNTIYF	TGCGCCAGCAGCCCTAATAGCAACGGAAACACCATATATTTT
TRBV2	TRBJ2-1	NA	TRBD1	CASSAGEDRGYNEQFF	TGTGCCAGCAGTGCCGGTGAGGACAGGGGCTACAATGAGCAGTTCTTC
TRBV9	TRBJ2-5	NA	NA	CASSAPGSQETQYF	TGTGCCAGCAGCGCCCCCGGGAGTCAAGAGACCCAGTACTTC
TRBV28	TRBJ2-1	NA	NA	CASSLSRGYEQFF	TGTGCCAGCAGTTTAAGCAGGGGCTATGAGCAGTTCTTC
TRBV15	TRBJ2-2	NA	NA	CATTLRGTGELFF	TGTGCCACTACCCTAAGGGGGACCGGGGAGCTGTTTTTT
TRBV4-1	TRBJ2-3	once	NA	CASSQDHLERVYGTDTQYF	TGCGCCAGCAGCCAAGATCATTTGGAGCGGGTATACGGCACAGATACGCAGTATTTT
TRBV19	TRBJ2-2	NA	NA	CASRLQGGTGELFF	TGTGCCAGTAGGTTACAGGGCGGCACCGGGGAGCTGTTTTTT
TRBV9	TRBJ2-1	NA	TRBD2	CASSALHWGGLGGEQFF	TGTGCCAGCAGCGCCCTCCACTGGGGGGGACTAGGTGGGGAGCAGTTCTTC
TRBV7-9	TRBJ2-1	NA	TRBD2	CASSFGGSSSNEQFF	TGCGCCAGCAGCTTCGGCGGGAGCTCATCCAATGAGCAGTTCTTC
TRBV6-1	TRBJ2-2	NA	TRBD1	CASSARDRVRERTGELFF	TGTGCCAGCAGTGCCCGGGACAGGGTTCGGGAGCGCACCGGGGAGCTGTTTTTT
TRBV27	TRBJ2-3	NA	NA	CASSLTGLPVDTQYF	TGTGCCAGCAGTTTAACGGGACTTCCTGTGGATACGCAGTATTTT
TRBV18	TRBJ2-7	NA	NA	CASSGEAGVTTYEQYF	TGTGCCAGCTCAGGTGAGGCAGGGGTAACCACCTACGAGCAGTACTTC
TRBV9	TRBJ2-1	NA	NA	CASSPDTYNEQFF	TGTGCCAGCAGCCCGGACACTTACAATGAGCAGTTCTTC
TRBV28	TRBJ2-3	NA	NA	CASSLFAGFSTDTQYF	TGTGCCAGCAGTTTATTCGCGGGATTTAGCACAGATACGCAGTATTTT
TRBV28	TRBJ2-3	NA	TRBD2	CASPPGLAGDETDTDTQYF	TGTGCCAGCCCTCCAGGACTAGCGGGAGATGAGACCGACACAGATACGCAGTATTTT
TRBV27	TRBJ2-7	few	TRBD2	CARGCGGGATRSGGDYEQYF	TGTGCCAGGGGCTGCGGCGGGGGGGCCACACGTTCTGGTGGCGACTACGAGCAGTACTTC
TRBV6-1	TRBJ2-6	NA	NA	CASSVQGGAGANVLTF	TGTGCCAGCAGTGTCCAAGGCGGTGCCGGGGCCAACGTCCTGACTTTC
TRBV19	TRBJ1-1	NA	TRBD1	CASSHRTGTGNTEAFF	TGTGCCAGTAGCCACCGGACAGGGACGGGGAACACTGAAGCTTTCTTT
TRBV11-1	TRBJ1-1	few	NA	CASSSILGGAVNTEAFF	TGTGCCAGCAGCTCTATCCTCGGTGGGGCTGTGAACACTGAAGCTTTCTTT
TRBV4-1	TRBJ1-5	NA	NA	CASSQGRVNSNQPQHF	TGCGCCAGCAGCCAAGGCAGGGTTAATAGCAATCAGCCCCAGCATTTT
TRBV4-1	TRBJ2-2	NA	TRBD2	CASSQDRVGLAANTGELFF	TGCGCCAGCAGCCAAGATCGGGTCGGACTAGCGGCCAACACCGGGGAGCTGTTTTTT
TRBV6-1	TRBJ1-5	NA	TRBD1	CASSEQGAGQPQHF	TGTGCCAGCAGTGAACAGGGGGCAGGGCAGCCCCAGCATTTT
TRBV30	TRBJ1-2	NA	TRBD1	CAWSVGGASNYGYTF	TGTGCCTGGAGTGTAGGGGGCGCCTCTAACTATGGCTACACCTTC
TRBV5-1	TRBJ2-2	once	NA	CASSPTYTGELFF	TGCGCCAGCAGCCCGACTTATACCGGGGAGCTGTTTTTT
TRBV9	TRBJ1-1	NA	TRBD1	CASSFRDSLPGTEAFF	TGTGCCAGCAGCTTCCGGGACAGCCTTCCGGGGACTGAAGCTTTCTTT
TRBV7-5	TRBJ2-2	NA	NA	CARSLAGRTGELFF	TGTGCCAGAAGCTTAGCGGGTCGGACCGGGGAGCTGTTTTTT
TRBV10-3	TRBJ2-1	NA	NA	CAISVKVGGTYNEQFF	TGTGCCATCAGTGTAAAGGTCGGGGGTACCTACAATGAGCAGTTCTTC
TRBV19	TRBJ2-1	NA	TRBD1	CASRPRDRGIGNEQFF	TGTGCCAGTCGGCCCCGGGACAGGGGTATTGGCAATGAGCAGTTCTTC
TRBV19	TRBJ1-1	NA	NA	CASSIQGRTDTEAFF	TGTGCCAGTAGTATACAGGGTAGAACTGACACTGAAGCTTTCTTT
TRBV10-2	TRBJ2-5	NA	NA	CASSELVGTQYF	TGCGCCAGCAGTGAGCTAGTTGGGACCCAGTACTTC
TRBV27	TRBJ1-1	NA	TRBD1	CASSLHSTGVGVTEAFF	TGTGCCAGCAGTTTGCACTCTACAGGGGTCGGGGTCACTGAAGCTTTCTTT
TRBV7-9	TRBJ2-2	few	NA	CASSPRRLEAGELFF	TGTGCCAGCAGCCCCAGGCGACTAGAAGCCGGGGAGCTGTTTTTT
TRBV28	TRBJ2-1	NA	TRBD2	CASTPSGRRNNEQFF	TGTGCCAGCACGCCTAGCGGGAGGAGGAACAATGAGCAGTTCTTC
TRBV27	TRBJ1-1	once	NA	CASSLERQGNTEAFF	TGTGCCAGCAGTTTAGAAAGGCAGGGGAACACTGAAGCTTTCTTT
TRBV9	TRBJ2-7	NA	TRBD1	CASSVAGGQGVYEQYF	TGTGCCAGCAGCGTAGCAGGGGGACAGGGAGTCTACGAGCAGTACTTC
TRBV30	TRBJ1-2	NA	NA	CAWSTEREGYTF	TGTGCCTGGAGTACGGAGCGGGAGGGCTACACCTTC
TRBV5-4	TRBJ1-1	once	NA	CASSLAGTSNTEAFF	TGTGCCAGCAGCTTGGCCGGGACATCGAACACTGAAGCTTTCTTT
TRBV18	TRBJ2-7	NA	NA	CASSLSYEQYF	TGTGCCAGCTCACTCAGCTACGAGCAGTACTTC
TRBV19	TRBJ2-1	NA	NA	CASSMRGGTYNEQFF	TGTGCCAGTAGTATGCGGGGCGGCACCTACAATGAGCAGTTCTTC
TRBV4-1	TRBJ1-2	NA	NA	CASSHRDYGYTF	TGCGCCAGCAGCCACCGGGACTATGGCTACACCTTC
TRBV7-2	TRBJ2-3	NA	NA	CASSLRGGSVSTDTQYF	TGTGCCAGCAGCTTACGGGGTGGGAGCGTTAGCACAGATACGCAGTATTTT
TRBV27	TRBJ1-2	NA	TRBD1	CASSPRTGGNGYTF	TGTGCCAGCAGTCCCCGGACAGGGGGCAACGGCTACACCTTC
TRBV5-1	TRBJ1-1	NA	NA	CASSLVRGQNTEAFF	TGCGCCAGCAGCTTGGTTAGGGGCCAGAACACTGAAGCTTTCTTT
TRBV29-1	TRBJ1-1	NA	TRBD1	CSLGQLNTEAFF	TGCAGCTTGGGACAGCTGAACACTGAAGCTTTCTTT
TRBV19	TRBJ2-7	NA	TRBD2	CASSTGRASDSYEQYF	TGTGCCAGTAGTACCGGGAGGGCTAGCGACTCCTACGAGCAGTACTTC
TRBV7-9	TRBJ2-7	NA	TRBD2	CSSSLTSADYEQYF	TGTTCCAGCAGCCTTACTAGCGCCGACTACGAGCAGTACTTC
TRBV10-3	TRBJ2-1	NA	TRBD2	CAISLVAGSANNEQFF	TGTGCCATCAGCTTAGTAGCGGGTTCCGCTAACAATGAGCAGTTCTTC
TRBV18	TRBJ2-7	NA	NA	CASSPGRGPYEQYF	TGTGCCAGCTCACCAGGTCGAGGGCCCTACGAGCAGTACTTC
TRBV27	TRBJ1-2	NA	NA	CASSLGQTYGYTF	TGTGCCAGCAGTTTAGGACAGACCTATGGCTACACCTTC